The sequence of this T cell receptor beta chain was determined in a study of blood T cell repertoires in COVID-19. Unmatched junction bases numbered 4, after V lost 1 base and J lost 4 bases. This CDR3 spans 16 amino acids. Germline CDR1 and CDR2: SGHTA and FQGNSA. Sequencing used immunoSEQ multiplex PCR; TCRdb keeps in-frame clones, though not all of them. Of around 63,000 clones in the sample, roughly 86% are singletons; the top ten hold 3.5%. The chain carries TRBV7-2 and TRBJ1-4; the match to TRBD1 covers 9 bases. Material: peripheral blood. This TCR came from a man aged 45 to 65 with active COVID-19. Written as DNA, the CDR3 is TGTGCCAGCAGCTTAGGGGACAGGGCTCTTAATGAAAAACTGTTTTTT. This translates into CASSLGDRALNEKLFF.